This TCR beta chain was sequenced during a study of OX40 agonist ivuxolimab in advanced cancers. Study background: Every patient in dose escalation had hepatocellular carcinoma, melanoma, renal cell or head and neck cancer. Points from the study as a whole: The study did not work out the antigen specificity of the expanded peripheral T cells.

This CDR3 is built from 13 residues. The V gene lost 9 bases and the J gene lost 6 bases, with 18 bases spanning the gap. Germline V lookup: CDR1 SNHLY, CDR2 FYNNEI. Sequenced by immunoSEQ multiplex PCR; TCRdb stores in-frame clones only, minus some. The sample has fewer than 50,000 clones; roughly 90% are singletons. Of note for this clone: The antigen is unknown.

Source: CD4+ or CD8+ T cells sorted from blood, taken in a trial of the OX40 agonist ivuxolimab. This rearrangement joins TRBV2 to TRBJ2-7; D might be TRBD1 or TRBD2, each matching 5 bases. The clonotype originates from an adult with an advanced solid tumor such as melanoma, head and neck, liver or kidney cancer. This CDR3 reads CASLRVPRGEQYF. CDR3 sequence (DNA): TGTGCCAGTCTCCGGGTTCCGAGGGGCGAGCAGTACTTC.